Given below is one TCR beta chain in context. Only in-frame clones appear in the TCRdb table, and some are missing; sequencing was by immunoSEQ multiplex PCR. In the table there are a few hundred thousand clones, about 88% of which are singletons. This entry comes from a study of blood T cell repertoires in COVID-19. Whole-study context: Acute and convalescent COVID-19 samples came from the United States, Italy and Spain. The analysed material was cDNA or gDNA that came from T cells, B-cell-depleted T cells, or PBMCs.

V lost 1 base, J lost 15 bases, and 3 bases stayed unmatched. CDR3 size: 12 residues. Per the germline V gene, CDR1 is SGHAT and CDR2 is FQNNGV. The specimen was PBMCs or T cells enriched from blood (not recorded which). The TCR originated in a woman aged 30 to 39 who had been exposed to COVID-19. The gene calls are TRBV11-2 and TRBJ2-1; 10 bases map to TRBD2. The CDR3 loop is CASSLAASGGFF. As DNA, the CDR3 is TGTGCCAGCAGCTTAGCGGCTAGCGGGGGGTTCTTC.